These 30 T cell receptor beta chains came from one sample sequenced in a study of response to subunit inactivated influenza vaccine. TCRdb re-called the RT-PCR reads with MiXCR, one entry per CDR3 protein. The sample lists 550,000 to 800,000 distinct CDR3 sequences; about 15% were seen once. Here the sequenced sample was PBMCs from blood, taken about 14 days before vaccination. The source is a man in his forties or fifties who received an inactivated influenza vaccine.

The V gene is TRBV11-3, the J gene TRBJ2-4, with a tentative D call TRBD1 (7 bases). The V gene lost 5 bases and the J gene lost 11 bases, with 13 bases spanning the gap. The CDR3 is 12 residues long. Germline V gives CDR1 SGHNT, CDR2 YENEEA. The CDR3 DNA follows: TGTGCCAGCAGCCGCGACAGGGAGGTTCAGTACTTC. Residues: CASSRDREVQYF.

DNA for the CDR3: TGCGCCAGCAGCCATCCCTCGGGACAGGGATCTACCGAGCAGTACTTC. Translation gives CASSHPSGQGSTEQYF. The chain couples TRBV4-1 to TRBJ2-7; 9 bases are a match to TRBD1. Trimming cost V 3 bases and J 6 bases; bases outside gene matches: 12. The CDR3 is 16 amino acids. The germline V gene has CDR1 MGHRA and CDR2 YSYEKL.

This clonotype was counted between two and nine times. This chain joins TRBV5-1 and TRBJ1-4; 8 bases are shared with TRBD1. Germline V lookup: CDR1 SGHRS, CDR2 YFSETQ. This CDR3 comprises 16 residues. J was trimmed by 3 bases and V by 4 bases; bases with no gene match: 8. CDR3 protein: CASSIQPGQANEKLFF. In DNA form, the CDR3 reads TGCGCCAGCAGCATACAACCGGGACAGGCTAATGAAAAACTGTTTTTT.

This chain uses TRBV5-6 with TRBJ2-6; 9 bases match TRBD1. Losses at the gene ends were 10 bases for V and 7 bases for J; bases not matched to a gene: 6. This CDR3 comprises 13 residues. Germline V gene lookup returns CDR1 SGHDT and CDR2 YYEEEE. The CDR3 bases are TGTGCCGGACAGGGGTTTGGCGCCAACGTCCTGACTTTC. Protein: CAGQGFGANVLTF.

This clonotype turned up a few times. CDR3 nucleotide sequence: TGTGCCAGCAGCTTAGAAAGGGGAGCCCACGAGCAGTACTTC. Translating gives CASSLERGAHEQYF. The chain employs TRBV7-8 and TRBJ2-7, with D possibly being TRBD1 or TRBD2 (5 bases each). Trimming stripped 1 base from V and 5 bases from J, with 12 bases between. This CDR3 is 14 amino acids long. Per the germline V gene, CDR1 is SGHVS and CDR2 is FQNEAQ.

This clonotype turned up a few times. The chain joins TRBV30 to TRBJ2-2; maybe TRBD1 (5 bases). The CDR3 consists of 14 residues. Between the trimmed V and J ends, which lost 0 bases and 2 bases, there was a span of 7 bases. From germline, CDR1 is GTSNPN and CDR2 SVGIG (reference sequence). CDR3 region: CAWSVGANTGELFF. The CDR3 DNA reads TGTGCCTGGAGTGTAGGGGCTAACACCGGGGAGCTGTTTTTT.

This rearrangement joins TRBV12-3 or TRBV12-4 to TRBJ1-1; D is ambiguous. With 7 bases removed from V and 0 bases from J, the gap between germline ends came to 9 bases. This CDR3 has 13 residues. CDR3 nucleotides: TGTGCCAGCAATCAACCCATGAACACTGAAGCTTTCTTT. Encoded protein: CASNQPMNTEAFF.

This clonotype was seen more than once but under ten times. CDR3 nucleotide sequence: TGCAGTGCTGTTCCCGGGATAGACATTCAGTACTTC. It specifies CSAVPGIDIQYF. The genes are TRBV20-1 and TRBJ2-4, with TRBD2 as a possible D gene (5 bases). The CDR3 extends over 12 amino acids. The V gene lost 5 bases and the J gene lost 8 bases, with 13 bases spanning the gap. Germline assignment: CDR1 DFQATT and CDR2 SNEGSKA (reference sequence).

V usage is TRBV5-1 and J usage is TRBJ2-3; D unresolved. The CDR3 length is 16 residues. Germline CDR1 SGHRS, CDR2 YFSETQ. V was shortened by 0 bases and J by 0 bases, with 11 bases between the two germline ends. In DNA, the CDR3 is TGCGCCAGCAGCTTGGGTTCCGGGTTGAGCACAGATACGCAGTATTTT. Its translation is CASSLGSGLSTDTQYF.

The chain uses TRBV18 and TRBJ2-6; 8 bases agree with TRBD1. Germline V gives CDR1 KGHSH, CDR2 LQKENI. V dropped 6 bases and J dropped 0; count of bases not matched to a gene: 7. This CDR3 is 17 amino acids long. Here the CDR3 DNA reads TGTGCCAGCTCGCACAGGGGGAAAACCTCTGGGGCCAACGTCCTGACTTTC. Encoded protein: CASSHRGKTSGANVLTF.

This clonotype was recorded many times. DNA for the CDR3: TGCGCCAGCAGCCAAGAAGCTGCCCGCTTGAACACTGAAGCTTTCTTT. Residues: CASSQEAARLNTEAFF. The chain is built from TRBV4-1 and TRBJ1-1; no reliable D call. Deletions cut 0 bases from V and 0 bases from J, with 11 bases between. Germline CDR1 is MGHRA and CDR2 is YSYEKL. This CDR3 contains 16 residues.

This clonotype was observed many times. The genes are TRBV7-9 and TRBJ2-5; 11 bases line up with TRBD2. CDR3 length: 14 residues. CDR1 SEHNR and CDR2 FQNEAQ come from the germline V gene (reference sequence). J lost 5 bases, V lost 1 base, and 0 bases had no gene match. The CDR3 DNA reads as TGTGCCAGCAGCTTAGTAGCGGGGGGGGAGACCCAGTACTTC. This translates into CASSLVAGGETQYF.

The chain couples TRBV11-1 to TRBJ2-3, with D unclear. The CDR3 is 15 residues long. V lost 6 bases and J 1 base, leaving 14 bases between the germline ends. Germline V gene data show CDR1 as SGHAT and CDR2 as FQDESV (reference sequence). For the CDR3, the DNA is TGTGCCAGCAGTCCCGACGTATCGCGCACAGATACGCAGTATTTT. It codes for CASSPDVSRTDTQYF.

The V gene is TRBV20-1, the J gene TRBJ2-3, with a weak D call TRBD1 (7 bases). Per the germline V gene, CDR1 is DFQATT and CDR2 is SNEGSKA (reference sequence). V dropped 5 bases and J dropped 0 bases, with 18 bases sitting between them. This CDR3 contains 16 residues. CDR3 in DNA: TGCAGTGCTGAGGGGGCCGCGGGGCCTAGCACAGATACGCAGTATTTT. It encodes CSAEGAAGPSTDTQYF.

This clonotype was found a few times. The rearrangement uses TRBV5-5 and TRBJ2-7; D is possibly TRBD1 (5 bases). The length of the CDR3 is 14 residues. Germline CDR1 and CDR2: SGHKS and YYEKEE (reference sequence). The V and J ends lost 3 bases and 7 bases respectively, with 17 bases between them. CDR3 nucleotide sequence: TGTGCCAGCAGCTATCTACCCCAGGGAAGTGAGCAGTACTTC. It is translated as CASSYLPQGSEQYF.

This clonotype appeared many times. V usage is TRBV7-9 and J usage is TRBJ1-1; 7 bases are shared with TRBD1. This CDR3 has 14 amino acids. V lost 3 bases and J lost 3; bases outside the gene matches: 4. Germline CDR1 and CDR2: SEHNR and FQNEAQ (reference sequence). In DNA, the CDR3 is TGTGCCAGCAGCTTTGACAGGGCCGACACTGAAGCTTTCTTT. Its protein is CASSFDRADTEAFF.

The CDR3 nucleotides are TGTGCCACCAAGGAGGGCGCGGTTGAAAAACTGTTTTTT. It specifies CATKEGAVEKLFF. The chain combines TRBV10-3 with TRBJ1-4; D is unresolved. The germline CDR1 and CDR2 sequences are ENHRY and SYGVKD. V was pared by 10 bases and J by 7 bases, with 16 bases between. The CDR3 consists of 13 residues.

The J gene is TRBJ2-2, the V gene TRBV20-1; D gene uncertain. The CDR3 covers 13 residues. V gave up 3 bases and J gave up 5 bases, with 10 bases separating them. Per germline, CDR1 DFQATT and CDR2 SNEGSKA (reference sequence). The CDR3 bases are TGCAGTGCTAGCTTTAGGACGACCGGGGAGCTGTTTTTT. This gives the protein CSASFRTTGELFF.

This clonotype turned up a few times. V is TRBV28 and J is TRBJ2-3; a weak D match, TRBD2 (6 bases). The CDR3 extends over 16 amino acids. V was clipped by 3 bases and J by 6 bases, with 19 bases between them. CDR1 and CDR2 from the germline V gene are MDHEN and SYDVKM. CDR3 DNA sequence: TGTGCCAGCAGTTTCTTAGCGGAGGAGGAGTGGGATACGCAGTATTTT. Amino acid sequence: CASSFLAEEEWDTQYF.

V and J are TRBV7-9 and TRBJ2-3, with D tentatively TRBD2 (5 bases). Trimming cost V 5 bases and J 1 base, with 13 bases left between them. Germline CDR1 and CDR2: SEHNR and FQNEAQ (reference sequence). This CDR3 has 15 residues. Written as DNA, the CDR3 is TGTGCCAGCAGCCCCGGCGAGGGAGGCACAGATACGCAGTATTTT. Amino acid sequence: CASSPGEGGTDTQYF.

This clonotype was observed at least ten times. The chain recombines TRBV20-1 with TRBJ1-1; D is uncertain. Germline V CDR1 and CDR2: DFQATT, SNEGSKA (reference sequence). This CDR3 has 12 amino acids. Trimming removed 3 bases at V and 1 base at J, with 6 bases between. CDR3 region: CSASGGNTEAFF. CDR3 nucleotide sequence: TGCAGTGCTAGCGGCGGGAACACTGAAGCTTTCTTT.

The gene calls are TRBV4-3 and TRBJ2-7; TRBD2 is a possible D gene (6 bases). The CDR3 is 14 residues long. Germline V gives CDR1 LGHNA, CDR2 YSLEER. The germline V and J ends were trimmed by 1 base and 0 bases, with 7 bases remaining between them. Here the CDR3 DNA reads TGCGCCAGCAGCCAAGCGGGAGTCTCCTACGAGCAGTACTTC. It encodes CASSQAGVSYEQYF.

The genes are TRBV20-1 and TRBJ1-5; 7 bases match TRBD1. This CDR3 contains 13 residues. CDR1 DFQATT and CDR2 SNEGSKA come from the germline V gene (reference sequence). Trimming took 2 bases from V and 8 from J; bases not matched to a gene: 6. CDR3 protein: CSARPAGGEPQHF. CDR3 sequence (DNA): TGCAGTGCTAGACCCGCAGGGGGTGAGCCCCAGCATTTT.

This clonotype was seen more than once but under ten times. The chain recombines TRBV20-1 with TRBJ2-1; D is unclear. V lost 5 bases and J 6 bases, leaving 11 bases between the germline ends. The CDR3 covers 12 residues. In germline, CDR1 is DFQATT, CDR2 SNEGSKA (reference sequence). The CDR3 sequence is CSAQTHTNEQFF. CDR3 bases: TGCAGTGCTCAGACCCACACCAATGAGCAGTTCTTC.

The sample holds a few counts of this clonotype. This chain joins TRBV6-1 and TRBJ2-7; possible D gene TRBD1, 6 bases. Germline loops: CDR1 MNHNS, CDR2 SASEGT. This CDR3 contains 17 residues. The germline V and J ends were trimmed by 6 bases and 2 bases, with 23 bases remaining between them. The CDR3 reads CASRTPGQTIQTYEQYF. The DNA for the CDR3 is TGTGCCAGCAGGACACCGGGACAAACGATCCAAACCTACGAGCAGTACTTC.

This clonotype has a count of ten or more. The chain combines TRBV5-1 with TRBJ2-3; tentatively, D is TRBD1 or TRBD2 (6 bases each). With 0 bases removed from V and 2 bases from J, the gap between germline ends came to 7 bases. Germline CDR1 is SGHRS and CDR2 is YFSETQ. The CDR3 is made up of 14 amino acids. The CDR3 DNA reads TGCGCCAGCAGCTTGGGGGGGGCCACAGATACGCAGTATTTT. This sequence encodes CASSLGGATDTQYF. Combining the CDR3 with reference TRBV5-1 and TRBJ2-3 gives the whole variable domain KAGVTQTPRYLIKTRGQQVTLSCSPISGHRSVSWYQQTPGQGLQFLFEYFSETQRNKGNFPGRFSGRQFSNSRSEMNVSTLELGDSALYLCASSLGGATDTQYFGPGTRLTVL.

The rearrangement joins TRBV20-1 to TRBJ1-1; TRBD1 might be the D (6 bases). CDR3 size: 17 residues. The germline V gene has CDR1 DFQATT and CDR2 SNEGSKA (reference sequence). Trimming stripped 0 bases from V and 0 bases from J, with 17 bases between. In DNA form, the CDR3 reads TGCAGTGCTAGAGATTTCGGGGGCCGGGGGATGAACACTGAAGCTTTCTTT. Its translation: CSARDFGGRGMNTEAFF.

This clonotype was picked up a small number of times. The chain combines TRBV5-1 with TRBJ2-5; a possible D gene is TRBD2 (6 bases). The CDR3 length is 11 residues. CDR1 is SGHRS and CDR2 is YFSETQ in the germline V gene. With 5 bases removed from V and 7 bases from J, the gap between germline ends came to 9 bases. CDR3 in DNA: TGCGCCAGCAGGGGAGCGGGGACCCAGTACTTC. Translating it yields CASRGAGTQYF.

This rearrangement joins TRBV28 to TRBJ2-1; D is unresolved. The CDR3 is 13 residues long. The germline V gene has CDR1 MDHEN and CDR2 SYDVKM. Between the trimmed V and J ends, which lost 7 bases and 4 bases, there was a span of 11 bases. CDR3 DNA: TGTGCCAGCACTATCAATTTTTACAATGAGCAGTTCTTC. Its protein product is CASTINFYNEQFF.

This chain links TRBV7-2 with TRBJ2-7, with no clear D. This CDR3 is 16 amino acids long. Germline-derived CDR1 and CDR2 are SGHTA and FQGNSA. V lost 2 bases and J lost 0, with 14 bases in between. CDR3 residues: CASSLFVAGTSYEQYF. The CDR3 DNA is TGTGCCAGCAGCTTATTCGTCGCCGGTACCTCCTACGAGCAGTACTTC.